One sample yielded the 5 T cell receptor beta chains listed below, sequenced in a study of OX40 agonist ivuxolimab in advanced cancers. Repertoires were generated with immunoSEQ multiplex PCR, while TCRdb's copy carries only in-frame clones and drops some. The table shows about 69,000 clones, with around 87% occurring only once. The specimen comprised CD4+ or CD8+ T cells sorted from blood, sampled in a trial of the OX40 agonist ivuxolimab. The receptors originated from an adult with an advanced solid tumor such as melanoma, head and neck, liver or kidney cancer.

The chain couples TRBV30 to TRBJ1-1, with 10 bases matching TRBD1. The CDR3 is 14 amino acids. The V gene's germline CDR1 is GTSNPN and CDR2 SVGIG (reference sequence). The J segment lost 7 bases and the V segment lost 3 bases, leaving 8 bases of the junction unmatched. CDR3 amino acids: CAWRRDRGTIEAFF. The CDR3 bases are TGTGCCTGGAGACGGGACAGGGGAACTATTGAAGCTTTCTTT.

The chain has TRBV7-9 and TRBJ2-2; D gene unclear. V was pared by 5 bases and J by 1 base, with 8 bases between. The germline V gene has CDR1 SEHNR and CDR2 FQNEAQ (reference sequence). The CDR3 has 14 residues. This chain's CDR3 is CASSLDRNTGELFF. The CDR3 DNA is TGTGCCAGCAGCCTAGACCGGAACACCGGGGAGCTGTTTTTT. The full variable domain, completed using reference TRBV7-9 and TRBJ2-2, is DTGVSQNPRHKITKRGQNVTFRCDPISEHNRLYWYRQTLGQGPEFLTYFQNEAQLEKSRLLSDRFSAERPKGSFSTLEIQRTEQGDSAMYLCASSLDRNTGELFFGEGSRLTVL.

This clone was counted once. This chain uses TRBV9 with TRBJ1-1; no clear D gene. The CDR3 runs to 15 residues. Germline V gene sequence: CDR1 SGDLS, CDR2 YYNGEE. Between the trimmed V and J ends, which lost 4 bases and 5 bases, there was a span of 18 bases. The CDR3 spells CASSPQPGLMTEAFF. DNA for the CDR3: TGTGCCAGCAGCCCCCAGCCGGGCCTGATGACTGAAGCTTTCTTT. The whole variable domain, remainder taken from reference TRBV9 and TRBJ1-1, is DSGVTQTPKHLITATGQRVTLRCSPRSGDLSVYWYQQSLDQGLQFLIQYYNGEERAKGNILERFSAQQFPDLHSELNLSSLELGDSALYFCASSPQPGLMTEAFFGQGTRLTVV.

For the CDR3, the DNA is TGTGCCAGCAGCTTAGGGATCAGCACAGATACGCAGTATTTT. As protein: CASSLGISTDTQYF. The rearrangement joins TRBV7-2 to TRBJ2-3; no clear D. CDR3 size: 14 residues. Germline assignment: CDR1 SGHTA and CDR2 FQGNSA. V was clipped by 1 base and J by 0 bases, with 5 bases between them.

DNA for the CDR3: TGTGCCAGCAGCCACGGGACTATCGGCACAGATACGCAGTATTTT. Translated: CASSHGTIGTDTQYF. The V and J genes are TRBV9 and TRBJ2-3; 7 bases line up with TRBD2. CDR3 length: 15 amino acids. With V trimmed by 4 bases and J by 1 base, 6 bases remained unmatched. The germline CDR1 and CDR2 sequences are SGDLS and YYNGEE.